What follows are 30 T cell receptor beta chains derived from one specimen sequenced in a study of neurological immune-mediated disorders. Each CDR3 protein is one row after TCRdb ran MiXCR on the 5' RACE reads. Altogether 55,000 or so distinct CDR3 sequences are present, under 5% being singletons, with the ten largest covering roughly 2%. The sample was CD4+ T cells from blood. These receptors all stem from a woman aged 40 to 49 with multiple sclerosis.

The chain joins TRBV5-1 to TRBJ2-1, with 7 nucleotides matching TRBD2. V shed 0 bases and J 8 bases; nucleotides not matched to a gene: 8. Germline V gives CDR1 SGHRS, CDR2 YFSETQ. CDR3 length: 15 amino acids. CDR3 region: CASSLVTSLPHEQFF. The CDR3 DNA is TGCGCCAGCAGCTTGGTGACTAGCCTCCCTCATGAGCAGTTCTTC.

This clonotype was counted ten times or more. V gene TRBV15 combines with J gene TRBJ1-2; 7 bases agree with TRBD1. This CDR3 comprises 13 residues. The ends lost 7 bases at V and 0 bases at J; junction bases unmatched: 2. Germline CDR1 and CDR2: LNHNV and YYDKDF (reference sequence). CDR3 sequence: CATTGQANYGYTF. The DNA of the CDR3 is TGTGCCACCACTGGACAGGCTAACTATGGCTACACCTTC.

This clonotype appeared many times. The chain links TRBV5-1 to TRBJ1-5; unclear D gene. Germline V gives CDR1 SGHRS, CDR2 YFSETQ. There are 13 residues in the CDR3. Trimming pared 4 bases from V and 8 bases from J, leaving 13 bases between. CDR3 in DNA: TGCGCCAGCAGCCCCCACTCGGGAGAGCCCCAGCATTTT. Protein sequence: CASSPHSGEPQHF. Drawing the rest from reference TRBV5-1 and TRBJ1-5, the complete variable domain is KAGVTQTPRYLIKTRGQQVTLSCSPISGHRSVSWYQQTPGQGLQFLFEYFSETQRNKGNFPGRFSGRQFSNSRSEMNVSTLELGDSALYLCASSPHSGEPQHFGDGTRLSIL.

This clonotype was counted many times. CDR3 residues: CASSTTGTVNTEAFF. CDR3 nucleotide sequence: TGTGCCAGCAGTACCACCGGGACGGTGAACACTGAAGCTTTCTTT. The chain carries TRBV27 and TRBJ1-1; weak D call: TRBD1 (5 bases). V shed 5 bases and J shed 0 bases, with 13 bases lying between them. Germline CDR1 and CDR2: MNHEY and SMNVEV (reference sequence). The CDR3 is made up of 15 amino acids.

Only a few counts were recorded for this clonotype. The chain couples TRBV7-9 to TRBJ2-2; TRBD1 matches at 7 bases. This CDR3 spans 17 amino acids. Trimming at V came to 8 bases and at J to 2 bases, leaving 14 bases not matched to a gene. In germline, CDR1 is SEHNR, CDR2 FQNEAQ (reference sequence). CDR3 region: CASAISGTARNTGELFF. The DNA of the CDR3 is TGTGCCAGCGCTATATCCGGGACAGCTAGAAACACCGGGGAGCTGTTTTTT. The full variable domain, its missing parts supplied by reference TRBV7-9 and TRBJ2-2, is DTGVSQNPRHKITKRGQNVTFRCDPISEHNRLYWYRQTLGQGPEFLTYFQNEAQLEKSRLLSDRFSAERPKGSFSTLEIQRTEQGDSAMYLCASAISGTARNTGELFFGEGSRLTVL.

This chain connects TRBV5-1 to TRBJ1-5; 8 bases match TRBD1. The junction had 10 bases not matched to a gene; V was cut back by 0 bases and J by 8 bases. Looked up from germline, CDR1 is SGHRS and CDR2 is YFSETQ. The CDR3 is 16 amino acids. The CDR3: CASSLAPGGQVEPQHF. The CDR3 DNA is TGCGCCAGCAGCTTGGCCCCGGGGGGACAGGTGGAGCCCCAGCATTTT.

This clonotype was observed at least ten times. V gene TRBV20-1 combines with J gene TRBJ2-7; 9 nucleotides match TRBD2. J lost 0 bases, V lost 0 bases, and 9 bases had no gene match. CDR1 and CDR2 from the germline V gene are DFQATT and SNEGSKA (reference sequence). The CDR3 has 17 amino acids. The CDR3 reads CSARDQGASGASYEQYF. The CDR3 DNA follows: TGCAGTGCTAGAGATCAAGGGGCTAGCGGGGCCTCCTACGAGCAGTACTTC.

This clonotype was recorded only once. CDR3 coding DNA: TGTGCCAGCAGCTTAGGAATCCGGGACGCTGAAAAACTGTTTTTT. It yields the protein CASSLGIRDAEKLFF. The V gene is TRBV7-9, the J gene TRBJ1-4, with TRBD1 as a possible D gene (5 bases). The germline CDR1 and CDR2 sequences are SEHNR and FQNEAQ (reference sequence). The CDR3 is made up of 15 amino acids. The V and J ends lost 1 base and 7 bases respectively, with 13 bases between them.

This clonotype appeared many times. This chain uses TRBV3-1 with TRBJ2-7; 8 positions match TRBD1. V was pared by 1 base and J by 3 bases, with 5 bases of the junction left unmatched. Germline V gene data show CDR1 as LGHDT and CDR2 as YNNKEL (reference sequence). The CDR3 loop spans 15 amino acids. The CDR3 DNA reads as TGTGCCAGCAGCCAAGCCGGGACAGGTCTCTACGAGCAGTACTTC. It yields the protein CASSQAGTGLYEQYF.

This clonotype was seen at least ten times. The chain links TRBV2 to TRBJ1-2; D unclear. The CDR3 extends over 12 amino acids. V was cut by 6 bases and J by 2 bases, with 7 bases left in between. Germline V CDR1 and CDR2: SNHLY, FYNNEI. CDR3 in amino acids: CASSNLNYGYTF. CDR3 DNA sequence: TGTGCCAGCAGCAACCTCAACTATGGCTACACCTTC.

This clonotype was observed at least ten times. V usage is TRBV20-1 and J usage is TRBJ2-3, with D hard to call. The germline V gene encodes CDR1 DFQATT and CDR2 SNEGSKA (reference sequence). The CDR3 consists of 12 residues. Trimming pared 5 bases from V and 10 bases from J, leaving 16 bases between. The CDR3 DNA sequence: TGCAGTGCTTCCCTGAACCCGGCGGCGCAGTATTTT. It translates to CSASLNPAAQYF.

This clonotype was recorded many times. V is TRBV6-5 and J is TRBJ1-3; D gene uncertain. CDR3 length equals 14 residues. Germline loops: CDR1 MNHEY, CDR2 SVGAGI. V lost 9 bases and J lost 0, with 12 bases in between. This CDR3 reads CASKRQSSGNTIYF. CDR3 nucleotides: TGTGCCAGTAAGCGGCAATCCTCTGGAAACACCATATATTTT.

This clonotype has at least ten counts. The rearrangement uses TRBV10-3 and TRBJ1-2; a possible D gene is TRBD1 (5 bases). The germline CDR1 and CDR2 sequences are ENHRY and SYGVKD. The CDR3 sequence is 14 residues long. V shed 4 bases and J shed 4 bases, with 13 bases lying between them. The CDR3 loop is CAISVGRASYGYTF. DNA for the CDR3: TGTGCCATCAGTGTGGGCAGGGCGTCCTATGGCTACACCTTC.

This clonotype showed up many times. The rearrangement links TRBV20-1 to TRBJ1-2; the match to TRBD1 covers 10 bases. The CDR3 runs to 14 residues. Trimming took 1 base from V and 2 from J; bases not matched to a gene: 1. The V gene's germline CDR1 is DFQATT and CDR2 SNEGSKA (reference sequence). CDR3: CSARGDRGNYGYTF. The DNA for the CDR3 is TGCAGTGCTAGAGGGGACAGGGGAAACTATGGCTACACCTTC.

This clonotype occurred many times. This chain connects TRBV15 to TRBJ1-3; TRBD1 might be the D (5 bases). Germline V CDR1 and CDR2: LNHNV, YYDKDF (reference sequence). V was shortened by 0 bases and J by 10 bases, with 7 bases between the two germline ends. The CDR3 runs to 12 residues. CDR3 sequence: CATSREGATIYF. DNA for the CDR3: TGTGCCACCAGCAGAGAAGGGGCGACCATATATTTT. The full variable domain, in which reference TRBV15 and TRBJ1-3 provide the parts outside the CDR3, is DAMVIQNPRYQVTQFGKPVTLSCSQTLNHNVMYWYQQKSSQAPKLLFHYYDKDFNNEADTPDNFQSRRPNTSFCFLDIRSPGLGDTAMYLCATSREGATIYFGEGSWLTVV.

This clonotype appeared many times. V is TRBV29-1 and J is TRBJ1-1; D gene ambiguous. The germline CDR1 and CDR2 sequences are SQVTM and ANQGSEA. Trimming stripped 4 bases from V and 3 bases from J, with 15 bases between. The CDR3 totals 14 residues. CDR3 nucleotides: TGCAGCGTTGCCCCTTTAGGATGGGACACTGAAGCTTTCTTT. Its protein is CSVAPLGWDTEAFF.

This clonotype was counted many times. The chain employs TRBV6-6 and TRBJ1-3; D unclear. Trimming removed 0 bases at V and 3 bases at J, with 6 bases between. CDR1 is MNHNY, CDR2 SVGAGI, per germline (reference sequence). The length of the CDR3 is 14 residues. The CDR3 sequence is CASSYSNVGNTIYF. CDR3 coding DNA: TGTGCCAGCAGTTACTCGAATGTTGGAAACACCATATATTTT.

This clonotype came up many times. V usage is TRBV14 and J usage is TRBJ2-2, with D tentatively TRBD1 or TRBD2 (5 bases each). The CDR3 runs to 12 residues. Germline assignment: CDR1 SGHDN and CDR2 FVKESK. Trimming removed 5 bases from V and 7 bases from J, with 8 bases in between. The CDR3 loop reads CASSRGVGELFF. CDR3 nucleotide sequence: TGTGCCAGCAGCAGGGGAGTCGGGGAGCTGTTTTTT.

In this sample, this clonotype turned up many times. The chain has TRBV5-1 and TRBJ2-5; 8 nucleotides agree with TRBD2. The junction had 6 bases not matched to a gene; V was cut back by 4 bases and J by 1 base. This CDR3 contains 15 residues. Germline lookup yields CDR1 SGHRS and CDR2 YFSETQ. The CDR3 loop reads CASSQNSGGQETQYF. The CDR3 DNA reads as TGCGCCAGCAGCCAAAACAGCGGGGGCCAAGAGACCCAGTACTTC. Supplemented by reference TRBV5-1 and TRBJ2-5, the full variable domain reads KAGVTQTPRYLIKTRGQQVTLSCSPISGHRSVSWYQQTPGQGLQFLFEYFSETQRNKGNFPGRFSGRQFSNSRSEMNVSTLELGDSALYLCASSQNSGGQETQYFGPGTRLLVL.

This clonotype was counted ten times or more. DNA of the CDR3: TGTGCCAGCAGCTCGGGACAGTCAAAGGGAGGGGAAAAACTGTTTTTT. Amino acid sequence: CASSSGQSKGGEKLFF. The V call is TRBV11-2, the J call TRBJ1-4; 7 positions agree with TRBD1. This CDR3 is 16 amino acids long. J gave up 8 bases and V 4 bases, and 13 bases lay outside the gene matches. Per germline, CDR1 SGHAT and CDR2 FQNNGV.

This clonotype was picked up many times. The chain couples TRBV5-5 to TRBJ2-1; D is ambiguous. The germline gives CDR1 SGHKS, CDR2 YYEKEE (reference sequence). CDR3 length: 13 amino acids. Between the trimmed V and J ends, which lost 0 bases and 9 bases, there was a span of 10 bases. Here the CDR3 DNA reads TGTGCCAGCAGCTTGGGAGAATATAGTGAGCAGTTCTTC. Translated: CASSLGEYSEQFF.

This clonotype has at least ten counts. This chain uses TRBV6-6 with TRBJ2-1; D ambiguous. Trimming stripped 2 bases from V and 7 bases from J, with 15 bases between. Germline V gene sequence: CDR1 MNHNY, CDR2 SVGAGI (reference sequence). The CDR3 runs 15 residues. This CDR3 reads CASSYLDRFGNEQFF. The CDR3 bases are TGTGCCAGCAGTTACCTTGACCGATTTGGGAATGAGCAGTTCTTC.

In its sample, this clonotype was seen many times. J is TRBJ2-3 and V is TRBV5-1; D perhaps matches TRBD2 (5 bases). Germline-derived CDR1 and CDR2 are SGHRS and YFSETQ. This CDR3 has 13 amino acids. The V end was cut by 0 bases, the J end by 6 bases, with 8 bases between. The CDR3, as DNA: TGCGCCAGCAGCTTGGAAGGGAGTGATACGCAGTATTTT. Translating gives CASSLEGSDTQYF.

At least ten counts were recorded for this clonotype. The chain recombines TRBV5-1 with TRBJ2-7; possibly TRBD1 for D (6 bases). There are 14 residues in the CDR3. With 7 bases removed from V and 2 bases from J, the gap between germline ends came to 16 bases. Germline V gene data show CDR1 as SGHRS and CDR2 as YFSETQ. The CDR3, as DNA: TGCGCCAGCTCCATCCAAGGACAGACCTACGAGCAGTACTTC. Protein product: CASSIQGQTYEQYF. The whole variable domain, filled in from reference TRBV5-1 and TRBJ2-7, reads KAGVTQTPRYLIKTRGQQVTLSCSPISGHRSVSWYQQTPGQGLQFLFEYFSETQRNKGNFPGRFSGRQFSNSRSEMNVSTLELGDSALYLCASSIQGQTYEQYFGPGTRLTVT.

This clonotype was recorded many times. This chain uses TRBV20-1 with TRBJ1-3, with TRBD1 as a possible D gene (5 bases). CDR1 and CDR2 (germline): DFQATT, SNEGSKA (reference sequence). V lost 6 bases, J lost 6 bases, and 21 bases lay in between. The CDR3 extends over 15 amino acids. The CDR3, as DNA: TGCAGTGCCACTTTCGGACAACCTAGGGTAAACACCATATATTTT. This sequence encodes CSATFGQPRVNTIYF.

This clonotype was picked up a small number of times. The V and J genes are TRBV6-2 or TRBV6-3 and TRBJ2-6, with TRBD2 as a possible D gene (6 bases). Trimming removed 7 bases from V and 0 bases from J, with 13 bases in between. Germline CDR1 is MNHEY and CDR2 is SVGEGT. The CDR3 runs 16 residues. The CDR3 nucleotides read TGTGCCAGCACTCCGCGCGGGGCCTCTGGGGCCAACGTCCTGACTTTC. Protein: CASTPRGASGANVLTF.

At least ten counts were recorded for this clonotype. The J gene is TRBJ1-1, the V gene TRBV5-1, with 7 bases fitting TRBD1. The ends lost 7 bases at V and 1 base at J; junction bases unmatched: 7. Germline CDR1 reads SGHRS; CDR2 reads YFSETQ. This CDR3 is built from 14 residues. The CDR3 spells CASHPGQSNTEAFF. The CDR3 DNA reads TGCGCCAGCCACCCGGGACAGTCGAACACTGAAGCTTTCTTT.

This clonotype came up many times. The gene calls are TRBV5-1 and TRBJ1-2; D is possibly TRBD1 (6 bases). Trimming shortened V by 0 bases and J by 5 bases, and 14 bases separated the two germline ends. Per the germline V gene, CDR1 is SGHRS and CDR2 is YFSETQ. The CDR3 is 15 amino acids. CDR3 DNA: TGCGCCAGCAGCTTGGTGGACAGACCCCCATATGGCTACACCTTC. Protein: CASSLVDRPPYGYTF. Filled out from reference TRBV5-1 and TRBJ1-2, the complete variable domain reads KAGVTQTPRYLIKTRGQQVTLSCSPISGHRSVSWYQQTPGQGLQFLFEYFSETQRNKGNFPGRFSGRQFSNSRSEMNVSTLELGDSALYLCASSLVDRPPYGYTFGSGTRLTVV.

Many counts were recorded for this clonotype. This chain connects TRBV4-1 to TRBJ2-7; D not resolved. Germline CDR1 and CDR2: MGHRA and YSYEKL. Trimming left V 9 bases short and J 0 bases short, with 21 bases between. This CDR3 region has 16 residues. CDR3 coding DNA: TGCGCCAGTAAGCCCTCCCCGAGCCCCAACTCCTACGAGCAGTACTTC. It specifies CASKPSPSPNSYEQYF.

This clonotype has at least ten counts. The gene calls are TRBV5-1 and TRBJ1-4; no clear D gene. The V gene's germline CDR1 is SGHRS and CDR2 YFSETQ. The CDR3 extends over 13 amino acids. V lost 3 bases, J lost 6 bases, and 9 bases lay in between. CDR3 sequence: CASSSAADEKLFF. CDR3 bases: TGCGCCAGCAGCTCGGCGGCGGATGAAAAACTGTTTTTT. Full variable domain (remainder filled in from reference TRBV5-1 and TRBJ1-4): KAGVTQTPRYLIKTRGQQVTLSCSPISGHRSVSWYQQTPGQGLQFLFEYFSETQRNKGNFPGRFSGRQFSNSRSEMNVSTLELGDSALYLCASSSAADEKLFFGSGTQLSVL.